This record concerns one T cell receptor (beta chain) sequence. Its antigen target is currently unknown. Within one base of it there is no much larger clone, and no base qualities were kept. Ficoll-Paque density gradient centrifugation was used to isolate PBMCs. The CDR3, from cysteine to phenylalanine, totals 15 residues. Only the CDR3 DNA stays, 45 bases, in frame from base 1. The sample comes from a study of T-cell memory formation after mild COVID-19 (dated by TCRdb to the early 2020s). In terms of the full investigation: Most TCR sequence clusters were specific to one of the two donors. In a couple of donors, T-cell clones that expanded and contracted after mild COVID-19 were tracked by sequencing TCRalpha and TCRbeta repertoires over time. The cohort was made up of two young adult volunteers, one female and one male, who were previously healthy. The research as a whole found: Clones contracting from day 15 to 85 had balanced CD4/CD8 phenotypes, while a second wave expanding from day 15 to 37 was biased towards CD4+. Only a couple of mild cases were covered in the study, and larger cohorts including severe cases with pre-infection samples were considered necessary. The second-wave clones that peaked on day 37 were not confirmed to be SARS-CoV-2 specific. The detection of some responding clones in pre-infection memory suggests that pre-existing cross-reactive memory T cells joined the SARS-CoV-2 response. Contracting CD4+ clones were located mainly in the CM and EM memory subsets, whereas CD8+ clones were found to be enriched in EMRA.

TCRdb records Illumina NovaSeq 6000 as the sequencer. Using 5'RACE with constant-segment primers, TCRalpha and TCRbeta cDNA libraries were constructed, with sample barcodes and unique molecular identifiers added in the process. Trizol reagent was used to extract RNA from every sample. Libraries were amplified in two PCR steps, with a second sample barcode and Illumina TruSeq adapters added in the second step. Libraries were sequenced on an Illumina NovaSeq with 2 x 150 bp paired-end reads. The original pipeline was this. Reads were demultiplexed and collapsed into UMI-guided consensus sequences with migec v1.2.7. Using mixcr v2.1.11, UMI consensuses were aligned to TRA and TRB V and J templates and then assembled into clonotypes. Clonotypes were classified as expanded or contracted when called significant by both edgeR and NoisET, with noise models trained on biological replicates. For edgeR calls, the cutoffs were a false discovery rate-adjusted p below 0.01 and a log2 fold-change threshold of 1. As an exploratory analysis of dynamics, PCA with hierarchical clustering was applied to max-normalized trajectories of the 1000 most abundant clonotypes. Each responding clone was given a CD4 or CD8 phenotype based on the CD4+ and CD8+ repertoires, which had been sequenced separately. TCRdb's own reprocessing of the public reads used fastp at Q25 and MiXCR and kept productive beta chains. CDR3 protein duplicates are merged, each entry listing the most common genes and DNA. For this entry, the V and J calls and clone size follow TCRdb and not the study's own pipeline. The sample yields 25,000 to 35,000 distinct CDR3 sequences; 9% to 15% were counted once. Roughly 15% of the sample belongs to the ten largest clones.

The specimen sequenced was PBMCs or a T cell subset sorted from them (not recorded which). The source is an adult woman who had mild COVID-19 (a few samples of this study predate the infection). The sample titles of this study are shuffled in the database, so cell type and time point are left out; the donor was told from shared clones. The sequence is built from TRBV21-1 and TRBJ1-2. TRBV21-1 is designated a pseudogene. The CDR3 has the sequence CASSSRRAGPEGYTF. The DNA is TGTGCCAGCAGCTCCCGGCGGGCAGGGCCTGAAGGCTACACCTTC.